Below, one T cell receptor (beta chain) is given with its context. This CDR3 spans 17 amino acids. V was clipped by 0 bases and J by 0 bases, with 10 bases between them. Per germline, CDR1 SGHRS and CDR2 YFSETQ. The data are from a study of T cell changes during pregnancy in multiple sclerosis. TCRdb keeps only in-frame clones here, not all; method: immunoSEQ multiplex PCR. This repertoire shows under 70,000 clones, 90% to 95% found once; its top ten account for 1% to 1.5%. The V and J genes are TRBV5-1 and TRBJ2-6; D might be TRBD1 (6 bases). This TCR was recovered from a female donor in good health, enrolled as a control in a pregnancy study. Specimen: peripheral blood, collected after pregnancy. The CDR3 coding sequence is TGCGCCAGCAGCTTGGGACAGGTATTCTCTGGGGCCAACGTCCTGACTTTC. Its translation is CASSLGQVFSGANVLTF.